This T cell receptor beta chain was documented in a study of blood T cell repertoires in COVID-19. This clone has just one count. Some clones are missing from TCRdb's copy, which holds only in-frame ones; the method was immunoSEQ multiplex PCR. This sample carries roughly 300,000 clones, more than 75% of them seen once, and the ten largest clones take around 8%. The CDR3 spans 13 residues. J gave up 5 bases and V 9 bases, and 4 bases lay outside the gene matches. The TCR originated in a woman aged 45-60 years who had recovered from COVID-19. The sample taken for sequencing was peripheral blood. This chain uses TRBV12-3 or TRBV12-4 with TRBJ1-5, with TRBD1 matching over 10 bases. Here the CDR3 DNA reads TGTGCCAGTCGACAGGGGGCCCATCAGCCCCAGCATTTT. Protein: CASRQGAHQPQHF.